The clone carrying this T cell receptor (beta chain) appeared a single time. The repertoire was sequenced with immunoSEQ multiplex PCR; TCRdb's copy has only in-frame clones and lacks some. Of tens of thousands of clones in the sample, about 88% were seen once. These data are taken from a study of PD-1 blockade in classical Hodgkin lymphoma. Time point of the sample: cycle 4 day 1 (C4D1), after more than five weeks of nivolumab. Each patient relapsed following autologous stem cell transplantation, and prior brentuximab vedotin exposure differed. Starting with thawed PBMCs, CD4+ T cells were purified by magnetic negative selection. When best responses were assessed, they were complete response, partial response or progressive disease. This CDR3 contains 17 residues. The ends were cut back, 0 bases at V and 3 bases at J, with 15 bases in the middle. CDR1 is SGDLS, CDR2 YYNGEE, per germline.

Sequences were derived from CD4+ T cells from blood, sampled before the fourth cycle of nivolumab. The gene calls are TRBV9 and TRBJ2-2; D ambiguous. The sequence derives from a human donor with classical Hodgkin lymphoma. CDR3 sequence reads: CASSVGASAWDTGELFF. The CDR3 region has the DNA TGTGCCAGCAGCGTAGGGGCCAGCGCTTGGGACACCGGGGAGCTGTTTTTT.